This T cell receptor (beta chain) is from a study of blood T cell repertoires in COVID-19. Study-wide background: Spain, Italy and the United States supplied samples that represented acute and convalescent COVID-19. PBMCs, B-cell-depleted T cells, or T cells provided the cDNA or gDNA that made up the material.

Authors' processing steps: Reference gene primer amplification gave nucleated cell count estimates. Measured with immunoSEQ multiplex PCR; TCRdb has only the in-frame clones, and not every one. The V and J calls and clone size were taken over from that table, and D and trimming were inferred from the DNA. The sample includes some 120,000 clones, roughly 80% of them seen just once. The TCR sequence derives from a woman aged 45-59 years with acute or convalescent COVID-19. Material: peripheral blood.

CDR3 in amino acids: CASGQTNQPQHF. CDR3 in DNA: TGTGCCAGCGGACAGACCAATCAGCCCCAGCATTTT. V usage is TRBV6-5 and J usage is TRBJ1-5; the D gene is possibly TRBD1 (6 bases). Per the germline V gene, CDR1 is MNHEY and CDR2 is SVGAGI. The V end lost 8 bases, the J end lost 3 bases, and 8 bases lay between the germline ends. CDR3 length: 12 residues.